The T cell receptor (beta chain) under discussion was sequenced for a study of OX40 agonist ivuxolimab in advanced cancers. The germline V gene has CDR1 MNHEY and CDR2 SVGAGI. The CDR3 is made up of 12 amino acids. Trimming cost V 7 bases and J 7 bases, with 13 bases left between them. Clones were read by immunoSEQ multiplex PCR, and TCRdb kept only the in-frame ones, dropping some. The data contain some 100,000 clones, about 90% of them singletons. This TCR derives from an adult with an advanced solid tumor such as melanoma, head and neck, liver or kidney cancer. The sample was CD4+ or CD8+ T cells sorted from blood, taken in a trial of the OX40 agonist ivuxolimab. The chain has TRBV6-5 and TRBJ2-5, with D perhaps matching TRBD2 (5 bases). The DNA for the CDR3 is TGTGCCAGCACCGGGGAGTCGGGGACCCAGTACTTC. This translates into CASTGESGTQYF.